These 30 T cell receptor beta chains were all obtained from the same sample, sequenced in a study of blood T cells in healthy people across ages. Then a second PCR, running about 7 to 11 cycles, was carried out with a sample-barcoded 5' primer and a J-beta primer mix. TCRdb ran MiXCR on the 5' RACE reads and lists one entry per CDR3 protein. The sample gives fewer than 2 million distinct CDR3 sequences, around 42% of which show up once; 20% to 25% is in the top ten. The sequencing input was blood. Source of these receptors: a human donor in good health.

CDR3 nucleotides: TGTGCCAGCAGCCCCCGGACTCCACGGAATTCACCCCTCCACTTT. Translating it yields CASSPRTPRNSPLHF. The chain combines TRBV14 with TRBJ1-6; no definite D call. The CDR3 has 15 residues. V lost 4 bases and J 7 bases, leaving 14 bases between the germline ends. Looked up from germline, CDR1 is SGHDN and CDR2 is FVKESK. The full variable domain, in which reference TRBV14 and TRBJ1-6 provide the parts outside the CDR3, is EAGVTQFPSHSVIEKGQTVTLRCDPISGHDNLYWYRRVMGKEIKFLLHFVKESKQDESGMPNNRFLAERTGGTYSTLKVQPAELEDSGVYFCASSPRTPRNSPLHFGNGTRLTVT.

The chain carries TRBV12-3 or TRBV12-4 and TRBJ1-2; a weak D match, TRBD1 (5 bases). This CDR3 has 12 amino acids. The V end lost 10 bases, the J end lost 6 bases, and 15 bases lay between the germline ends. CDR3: CAIAGGTHGYTF. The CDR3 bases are TGTGCCATTGCGGGAGGGACTCATGGCTACACCTTC.

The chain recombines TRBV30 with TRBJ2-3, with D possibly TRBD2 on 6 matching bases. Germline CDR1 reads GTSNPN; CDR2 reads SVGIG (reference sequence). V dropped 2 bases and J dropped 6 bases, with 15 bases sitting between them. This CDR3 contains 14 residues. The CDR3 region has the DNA TGTGCCTGGAGTCCAACAGCGGGCCACGATACGCAGTATTTT. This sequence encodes CAWSPTAGHDTQYF.

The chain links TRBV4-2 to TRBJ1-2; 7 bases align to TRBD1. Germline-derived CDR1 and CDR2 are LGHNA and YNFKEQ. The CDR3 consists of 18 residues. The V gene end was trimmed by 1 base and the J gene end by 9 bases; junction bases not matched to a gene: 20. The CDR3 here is CASSQGRPGPGGLLSYTF. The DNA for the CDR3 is TGTGCCAGCAGCCAAGGACGCCCGGGGCCAGGGGGACTTTTGAGCTACACCTTC.

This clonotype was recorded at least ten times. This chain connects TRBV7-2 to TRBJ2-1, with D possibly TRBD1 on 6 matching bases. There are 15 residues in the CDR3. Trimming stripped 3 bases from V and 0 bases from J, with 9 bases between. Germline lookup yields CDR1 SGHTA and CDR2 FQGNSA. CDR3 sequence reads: CASSLRGTSYNEQFF. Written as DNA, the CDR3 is TGTGCCAGCAGCTTGAGGGGGACCTCCTACAATGAGCAGTTCTTC.

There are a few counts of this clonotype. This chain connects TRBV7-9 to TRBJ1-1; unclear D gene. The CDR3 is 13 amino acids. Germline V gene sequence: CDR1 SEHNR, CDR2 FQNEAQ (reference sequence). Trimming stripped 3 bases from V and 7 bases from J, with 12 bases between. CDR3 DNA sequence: TGTGCCAGCAGCTTCGGGCAGCCCGATGAAGCTTTCTTT. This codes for CASSFGQPDEAFF.

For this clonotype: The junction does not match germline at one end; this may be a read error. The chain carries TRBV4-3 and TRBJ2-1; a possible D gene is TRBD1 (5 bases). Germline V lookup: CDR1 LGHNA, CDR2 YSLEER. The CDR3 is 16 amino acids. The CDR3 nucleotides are TGCGCCAGCTGCCAAGATCCGGCAGGGTCAGGGAATGAGCAGTTCTTC. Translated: CASCQDPAGSGNEQFF.

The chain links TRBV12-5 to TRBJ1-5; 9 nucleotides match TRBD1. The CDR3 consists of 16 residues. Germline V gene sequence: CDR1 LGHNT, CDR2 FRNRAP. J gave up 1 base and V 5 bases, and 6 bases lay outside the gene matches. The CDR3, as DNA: TGTGCTAGTGGTCCTTTGACAGGGGGAAGCAATCAGCCCCAGCATTTT. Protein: CASGPLTGGSNQPQHF.

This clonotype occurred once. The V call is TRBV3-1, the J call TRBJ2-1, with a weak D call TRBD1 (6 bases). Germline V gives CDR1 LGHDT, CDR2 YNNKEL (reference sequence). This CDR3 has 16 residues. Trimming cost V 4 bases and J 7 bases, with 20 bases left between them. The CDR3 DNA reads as TGTGCCAGCAGCCCAGGGTCAGGGGCCGTTGGAAATGAGCAGTTCTTC. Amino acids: CASSPGSGAVGNEQFF.

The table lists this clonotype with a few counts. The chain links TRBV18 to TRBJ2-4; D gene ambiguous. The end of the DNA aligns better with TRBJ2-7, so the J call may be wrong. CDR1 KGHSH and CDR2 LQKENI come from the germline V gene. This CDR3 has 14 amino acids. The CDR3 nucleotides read TGTGCCAGCTCCCCAGGAAGGGAACCCTACGAGCAGTACTTC. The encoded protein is CASSPGREPYEQYF.

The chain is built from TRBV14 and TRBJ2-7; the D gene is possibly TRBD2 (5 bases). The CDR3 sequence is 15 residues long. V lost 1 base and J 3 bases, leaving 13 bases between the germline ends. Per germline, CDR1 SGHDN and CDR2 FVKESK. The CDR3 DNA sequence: TGTGCCAGCAGCCAAGCGGGGTCCCTGTACTACGAGCAGTACTTC. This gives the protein CASSQAGSLYYEQYF.

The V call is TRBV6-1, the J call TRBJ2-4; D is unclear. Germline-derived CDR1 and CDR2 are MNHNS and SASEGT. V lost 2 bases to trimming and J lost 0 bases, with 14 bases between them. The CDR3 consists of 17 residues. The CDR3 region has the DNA TGTGCCAGCAGTGAATGGGCCTGCGACTTAGCCAAAAACATTCAGTACTTC. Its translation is CASSEWACDLAKNIQYF.

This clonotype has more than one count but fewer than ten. The CDR3 DNA reads TGCGCCAGCAGCCAACAGGGTACCTTGGGAGATACGCAGTATTTT. Amino acid sequence: CASSQQGTLGDTQYF. V usage is TRBV4-1 and J usage is TRBJ2-3, with D tentatively TRBD1 (5 bases). This CDR3 has 15 residues. Trimming shortened V by 2 bases and J by 5 bases, and 14 bases separated the two germline ends. Germline V lookup: CDR1 MGHRA, CDR2 YSYEKL.

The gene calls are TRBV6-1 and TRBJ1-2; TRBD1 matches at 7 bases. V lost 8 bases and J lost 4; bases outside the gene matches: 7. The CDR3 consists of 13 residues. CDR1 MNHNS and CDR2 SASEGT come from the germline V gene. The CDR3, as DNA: TGTGCCAGCGTACTGGGACAGAGCTATGGCTACACCTTC. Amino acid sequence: CASVLGQSYGYTF.

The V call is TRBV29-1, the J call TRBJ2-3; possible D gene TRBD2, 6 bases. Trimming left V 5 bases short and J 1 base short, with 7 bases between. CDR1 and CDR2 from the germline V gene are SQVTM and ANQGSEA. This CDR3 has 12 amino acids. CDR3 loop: CSVSGRTDTQYF. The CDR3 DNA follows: TGCAGCGTTAGCGGGCGCACAGATACGCAGTATTTT.

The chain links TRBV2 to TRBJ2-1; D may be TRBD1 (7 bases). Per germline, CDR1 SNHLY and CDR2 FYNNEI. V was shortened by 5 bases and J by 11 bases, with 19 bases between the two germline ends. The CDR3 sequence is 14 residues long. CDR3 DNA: TGTGCCAGCAGTTACGAAGGAGGGGACAGACAGCAGTTCTTC. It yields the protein CASSYEGGDRQQFF.

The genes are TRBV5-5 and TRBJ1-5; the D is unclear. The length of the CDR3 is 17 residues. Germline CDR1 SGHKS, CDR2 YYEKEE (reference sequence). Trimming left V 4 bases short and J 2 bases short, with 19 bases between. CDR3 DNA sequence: TGTGCCAGCAGCAAGGAACGGAGCGGACGCGGCAATCAGCCCCAGCATTTT. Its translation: CASSKERSGRGNQPQHF.

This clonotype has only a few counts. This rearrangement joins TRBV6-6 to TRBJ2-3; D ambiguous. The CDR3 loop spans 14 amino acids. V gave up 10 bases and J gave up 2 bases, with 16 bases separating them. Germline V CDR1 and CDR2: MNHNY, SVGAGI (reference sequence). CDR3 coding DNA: TGTGCCACCCAAGTCGGGTACCCCACAGATACGCAGTATTTT. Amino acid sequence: CATQVGYPTDTQYF.

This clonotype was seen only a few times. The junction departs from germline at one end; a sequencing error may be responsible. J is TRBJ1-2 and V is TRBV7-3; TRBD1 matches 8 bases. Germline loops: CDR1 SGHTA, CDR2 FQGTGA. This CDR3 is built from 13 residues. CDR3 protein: CASSLAGGNGHTF. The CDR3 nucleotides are TGTGCCAGCAGCTTAGCAGGGGGCAATGGCCACACCTTC.

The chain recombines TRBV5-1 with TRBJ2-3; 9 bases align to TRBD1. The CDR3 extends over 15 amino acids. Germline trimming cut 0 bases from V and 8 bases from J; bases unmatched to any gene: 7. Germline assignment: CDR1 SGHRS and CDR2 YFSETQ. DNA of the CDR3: TGCGCCAGCAGCTTGGCACAGGGGGCGGCAGGTACGCAGTATTTT. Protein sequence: CASSLAQGAAGTQYF.

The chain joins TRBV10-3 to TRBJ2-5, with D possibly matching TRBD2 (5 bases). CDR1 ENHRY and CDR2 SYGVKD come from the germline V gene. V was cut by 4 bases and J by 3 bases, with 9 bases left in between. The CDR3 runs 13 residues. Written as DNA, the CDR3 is TGTGCCATCAGTGGCCCGAGGGAAGAGACCCAGTACTTC. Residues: CAISGPREETQYF.

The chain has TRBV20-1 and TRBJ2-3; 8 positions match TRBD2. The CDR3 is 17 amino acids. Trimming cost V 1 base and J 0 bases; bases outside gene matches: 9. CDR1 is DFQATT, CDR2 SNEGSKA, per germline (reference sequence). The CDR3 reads CSARANLAGGSTDTQYF. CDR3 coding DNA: TGCAGTGCTAGAGCCAATCTGGCGGGGGGAAGCACAGATACGCAGTATTTT.

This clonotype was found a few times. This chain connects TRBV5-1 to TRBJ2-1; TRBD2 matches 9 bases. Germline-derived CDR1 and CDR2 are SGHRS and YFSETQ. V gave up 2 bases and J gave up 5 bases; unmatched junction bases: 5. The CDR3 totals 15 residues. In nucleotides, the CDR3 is TGCGCCAGCAGCTTAAGCGGGGGGCGACACAATGAGCAGTTCTTC. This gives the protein CASSLSGGRHNEQFF.

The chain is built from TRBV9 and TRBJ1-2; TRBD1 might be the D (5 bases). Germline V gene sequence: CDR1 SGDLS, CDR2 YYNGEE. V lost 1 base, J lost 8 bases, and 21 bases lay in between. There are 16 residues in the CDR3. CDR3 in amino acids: CASSVNRDRPRSGYTF. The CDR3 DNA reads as TGTGCCAGCAGCGTAAATAGGGACCGACCTCGATCGGGCTACACCTTC.

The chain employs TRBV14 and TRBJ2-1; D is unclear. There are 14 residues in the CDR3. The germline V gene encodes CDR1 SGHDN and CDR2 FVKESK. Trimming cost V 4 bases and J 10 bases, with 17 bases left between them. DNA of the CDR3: TGTGCCAGCAGCCTTATGGTTGGGCGTCTCGAGCAGTTCTTC. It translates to CASSLMVGRLEQFF.

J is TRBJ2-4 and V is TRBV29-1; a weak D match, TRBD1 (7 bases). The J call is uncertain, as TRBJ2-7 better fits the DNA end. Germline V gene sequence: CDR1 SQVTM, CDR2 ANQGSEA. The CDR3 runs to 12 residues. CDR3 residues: CSVLEGAFEQYF. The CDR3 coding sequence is TGCAGCGTTTTGGAGGGGGCCTTCGAGCAGTACTTC.

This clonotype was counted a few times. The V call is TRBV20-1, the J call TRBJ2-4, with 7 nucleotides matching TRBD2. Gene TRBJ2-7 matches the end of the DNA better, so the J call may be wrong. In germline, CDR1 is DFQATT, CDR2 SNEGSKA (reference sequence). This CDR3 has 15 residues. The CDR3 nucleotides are TGCAGTGCGCAGGGTGGGGCTAGCGGTACCTACGAGCAGTACTTC. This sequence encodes CSAQGGASGTYEQYF.

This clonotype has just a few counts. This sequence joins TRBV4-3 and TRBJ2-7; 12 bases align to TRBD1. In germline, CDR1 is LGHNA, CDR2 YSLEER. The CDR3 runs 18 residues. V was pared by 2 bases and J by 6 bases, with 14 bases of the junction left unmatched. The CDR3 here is CASSQSPVPGTGGFEQYF. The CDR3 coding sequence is TGCGCCAGCAGCCAATCACCCGTCCCCGGGACAGGGGGCTTCGAGCAGTACTTC.

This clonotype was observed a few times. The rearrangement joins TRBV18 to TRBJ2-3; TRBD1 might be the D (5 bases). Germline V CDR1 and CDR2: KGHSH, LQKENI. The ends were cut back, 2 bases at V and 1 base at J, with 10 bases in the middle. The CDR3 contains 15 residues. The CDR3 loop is CASSPSRDRTDTQYF. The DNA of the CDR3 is TGTGCCAGCTCACCAAGCAGGGATCGCACAGATACGCAGTATTTT.

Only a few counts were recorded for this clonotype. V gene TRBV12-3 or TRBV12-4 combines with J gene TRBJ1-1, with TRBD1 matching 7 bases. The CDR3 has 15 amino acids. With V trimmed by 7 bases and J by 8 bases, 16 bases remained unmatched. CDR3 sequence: CASTPRQGMNQEAFF. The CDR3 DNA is TGTGCCAGCACCCCTCGACAGGGAATGAACCAGGAAGCTTTCTTT.